One T cell receptor beta chain is described in this entry. This clonotype came up many times. Its antigen is not yet known. Qualities for individual bases were not recorded, and no much larger clone is one base off. The sample belongs to a study of regulatory T cells in long-lasting Graves disease listed by TCRdb under 2021. Study-wide context: Newly diagnosed Graves' disease patients had taken antithyroid drugs for less than 3 months. Peripheral blood TCR sequencing and RNA sequencing compared persistent Graves' disease patients with newly diagnosed Graves' disease patients. The study took place in China and was registered as a clinical trial. A total of around 35 samples underwent TCR sequencing: about 13 from persistent and roughly 20 from newly diagnosed Graves' disease patients.

Findings and caveats that apply to the study as a whole: Peripheral blood alone was examined, since thyroid tissue, which constituted the primary lesion, could not be accessed. Sequencing and analysis were limited to the TCR beta chain. As a limitation, the authors acknowledged that the small sample size may reduce accuracy. Compared with newly diagnosed patients, persistent Graves' disease patients had lower TCR Shannon entropy and fewer highly expanded clones, which suggests clonal expansion. TRBV28, TRBJ1-2 and TRBJ2-5 were preferentially used in persistent disease, while TRBV20-1 and TRBJ2-1 were favored in newly diagnosed disease. A larger number of public clonotypes was shared among persistent patients (over 2,500) than among newly diagnosed patients (more than 850).

The library was built by means of multiplex PCR. Sequencer: Illumina HiSeq 4000. iRepertoire HTBI primers and Arm-PCR amplification of CDR3 regions were used to construct TCR beta libraries. Before sequencing, the PCR products underwent gel purification. The study's processing was this. Across samples, around 58 TRBV and 14 TRBJ segments were identified and used for gene usage analysis of CDR3 amino acid clonotypes. Filtered high-quality paired reads were merged into contigs using COPE and FqMerger. BLAST was used to align contigs to the IMGT TRBV, TRBD and TRBJ reference genes, and CDR3 was defined following IMGT. Any clonotype with a frequency above 0.1% was counted as a highly expanded clone. Shannon entropy was used to measure repertoire diversity, and the Gini coefficient was used to measure V-J evenness. A clonotype was considered public if more than one individual shared it. TCRdb cleaned the public reads at Q25 with fastp, built clones with MiXCR and kept in-frame beta chains. For every CDR3 protein sequence, its rows merge into one entry that carries the most common genes and DNA. Clone size and V and J calls follow TCRdb, not the original study. In all, the sample holds approximately 350,000 distinct CDR3 sequences, and around 16% of those were seen once. The ten largest clones represent 20% of the sample.

The CDR3 runs 12 residues from the cysteine to the phenylalanine. Only the CDR3 part of the read is kept: 36 bases, read in frame from the first base. The germline V and J ends show losses of 3 bases and 12 bases respectively, and no gene match explains 6 bases of the junction. The time point label corresponds to: newly diagnosed GD, antithyroid drugs for less than 3 months. RNA was extracted from PBMCs in TRIzol for both TCR sequencing and RNA sequencing. The diagnosis of Graves' disease was made according to American Thyroid Association guidelines. The patients came from an endocrinology department in Xi'an, China. From each patient, around 9 milliliters of peripheral blood was collected into an EDTA anticoagulant tube. PBMCs were isolated by Ficoll Paque Plus density gradient separation without further T cell sorting. RNA quality was checked with an Agilent 2100 Bioanalyzer and agarose gel, and concentration with a NanoDrop 2000.

These data also formed part of another study, on T cells in Graves' hyperthyroidism and ophthalmopathy. The second investigation adds: Stable Graves' hyperthyroidism was defined as no progression to ophthalmopathy during 18 months of follow-up. Hyperthyroidism patients were newly diagnosed, with disease duration under 2 months, and aged 18 to 65 years. Any patient with an uncontrolled infection, another autoimmune disease, pregnancy or lactation was excluded. Clinical symptoms, serum thyroxine and TRAb, thyroid ultrasound, and orbital computed tomography formed the basis for the diagnoses. A first-round RT-PCR of the TCR CDR3 used the HTBI primer set with the Qiagen OneStep RT-PCR kit. Most expanded thyroid clonotypes (frequency above 0.001) were also detected in blood, suggesting blood repertoires may reflect thyroid immune responses. A model built on a 13 V-J signature distinguished ophthalmopathy from stable hyperthyroidism, reaching about 89% sensitivity and under 84% specificity in cross-validation and 80%/75% in testing. In validation, progression to ophthalmopathy was predicted by the model with 55% to 71% sensitivity and 72% to 85% specificity, a median of roughly six months before onset. TCR V-J signatures able to tell the groups apart were searched for in a discovery cohort of 95 to 100 patients, of whom around 43 had Graves' ophthalmopathy and 55 to 60 had stable Graves' hyperthyroidism. Whether ophthalmopathy could be predicted prospectively was tested in an independent validation cohort made up of approximately 19 hyperthyroidism patients plus 17 patients who later progressed to ophthalmopathy. The approximately 100 discovery patients were divided at random into training and test sets in a 7:3 ratio. In about 6 Graves' hyperthyroidism patients, the study also compared T-cell repertoires from thyroid tissue with T-cell repertoires from blood. Once sampling was done, hyperthyroidism patients were given methimazole at a starting dose of 30 mg daily, whereas ophthalmopathy patients were given high-dose intravenous methylprednisolone. Libraries were constructed in a second round of multiplex PCR, after which size selection and purification were performed. The libraries were sequenced on an Illumina HiSeq2000 using paired-end 100 bp reads. SOAPnuke was used to process the raw data, removing reads that contained adapters or uncalled bases, had a mean Phred below 15, or lacked an exact match to the constant primer or identifier. COPE v1.2.5 was used to merge the high-quality paired reads, and each unique nucleotide sequence was defined as a clonotype. MiTCR v1.1 was used to align the clonotypes against IMGT TRBV, TRBD and TRBJ reference segments. Analysis was restricted to V-J combinations with a frequency above 0.0001, which covered 99.2% of repertoires. A TCS score was defined as the ratio of F50 (clonal expansion) to E x V (chaos), with BLOSUM62-based TCRdist applied between CDR3 peptides within each V-J. Welch's t-statistics and random forest reduced fewer than 600 V-J features to 13, which were used in a naive Bayes classifier (R e1071). Sample size was not statistically predetermined, and blinding of investigators to group allocation was not performed. According to the paper, TCR Vbeta CDR3 sequencing was carried out on approximately 140 peripheral blood samples, which came from 40 to 45 ophthalmopathy, around 75 hyperthyroidism and approximately 17 progressor patients.

This material consisted of peripheral blood mononuclear cells (PBMCs), taken at new diagnosis, from a patient treated with antithyroid drugs. The TCR comes from a woman aged 18-30 years with Graves disease. Donor details come from another sample of the same person, matched by shared clones. This chain is built from TRBV12-3 or TRBV12-4 and TRBJ1-1, and 8 junctional nucleotides match TRBD1. CDR3 reads: CASSLTGVKTFF. In nucleotides, the sequence is TGTGCCAGCAGTTTGACAGGGGTCAAAACTTTCTTT.